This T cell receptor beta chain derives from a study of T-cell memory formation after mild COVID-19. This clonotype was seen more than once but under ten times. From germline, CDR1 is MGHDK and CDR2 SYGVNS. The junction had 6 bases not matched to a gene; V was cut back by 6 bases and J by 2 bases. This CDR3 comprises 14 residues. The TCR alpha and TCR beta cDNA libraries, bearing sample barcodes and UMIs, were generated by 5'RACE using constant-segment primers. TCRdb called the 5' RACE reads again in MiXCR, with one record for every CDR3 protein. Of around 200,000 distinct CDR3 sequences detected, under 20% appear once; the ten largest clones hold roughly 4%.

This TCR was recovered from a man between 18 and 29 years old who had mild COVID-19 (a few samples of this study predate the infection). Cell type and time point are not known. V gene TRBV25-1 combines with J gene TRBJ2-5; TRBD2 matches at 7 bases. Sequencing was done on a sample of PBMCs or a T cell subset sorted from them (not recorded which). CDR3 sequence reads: CASSGGRAQETQYF. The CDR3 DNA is TGTGCCAGCAGCGGGGGGAGGGCGCAAGAGACCCAGTACTTC.